This T cell receptor (beta chain) came from a study of beta chain features in type 1 diabetes. Study as a whole: The samples had roughly 100,000,000 sorted cells examined in all.

General study points: Shorter TCRB CDR3s, moderately but significantly so, were found in Type 1 diabetes patients in all four CD4+ subsets. PCR may have favored shorter templates equally in patients and controls. Overrepresentation of cells with high TCR expression could result from cDNA sequencing.

Germline CDR1 and CDR2: MDHEN and SYDVKM. Germline trimming cut 3 bases from V and 2 bases from J; bases unmatched to any gene: 2. This CDR3 spans 15 amino acids. For this clone: Its cognate antigen is unknown.

One heparinised blood draw, averaging roughly 110 mL, came from each donor. TCRB transcripts that were expressed got sequenced, as all of the isolated RNA had been reverse transcribed. The assay was immunoSEQ multiplex PCR, and TCRdb's table has in-frame clones only and misses some. This table holds roughly 350,000 clones, roughly a tenth found once. The rearrangement uses TRBV28 and TRBJ2-3, with 10 bases identical to TRBD1. The specimen sequenced was central memory CD4+ T cells from blood. The clonotype was recovered from a man aged 30 to 45 with type 1 diabetes. CDR3 DNA: TGTGCCAGCAGTTTGGGGACAGGGGCCACAGATACGCAGTATTTT. Translation: CASSLGTGATDTQYF.